The 31 T cell receptor beta chains below come from one sample, sequenced in a study of T cell changes during pregnancy in multiple sclerosis. The data were produced by immunoSEQ multiplex PCR, yet TCRdb's version contains in-frame clones alone and is incomplete. Here the sample spans about 36,000 clones, roughly 92% being singletons. Sequencing was performed on PBMCs (not recorded whether the cells were cultured). The receptors were gathered from a female donor with multiple sclerosis, enrolled in a pregnancy study.

This chain connects TRBV7-2 to TRBJ1-1; 9 nucleotides agree with TRBD1. The germline CDR1 and CDR2 sequences are SGHTA and FQGNSA. The CDR3 runs 15 residues. V lost 3 bases to trimming and J lost 1 base; unmatched junction nucleotides: 3. The CDR3 bases are TGTGCCAGCAGCTTTACAGGGGGCGGGAACACTGAAGCTTTCTTT. Its protein is CASSFTGGGNTEAFF.

The rearrangement links TRBV11-2 to TRBJ2-3, with 9 bases matching TRBD2. Germline V gene lookup returns CDR1 SGHAT and CDR2 FQNNGV. CDR3 length: 16 amino acids. The trim removed 0 bases at V and 2 bases at J, leaving 3 bases unmatched. This CDR3 is CASSLDSSGNTDTQYF. Written as DNA, the CDR3 is TGTGCCAGCAGCTTAGATTCTAGCGGGAACACAGATACGCAGTATTTT.

This sequence joins TRBV4-1 and TRBJ2-7; D may correspond to TRBD1 or TRBD2 (6 bases each). Germline values: CDR1 MGHRA, CDR2 YSYEKL. Trimming stripped 4 bases from V and 5 bases from J, with 24 bases between. The length of the CDR3 is 17 residues. CDR3 residues: CASSPKGGGLLSDEQYF. The DNA for the CDR3 is TGCGCCAGCAGCCCTAAGGGTGGGGGGCTCTTAAGTGACGAGCAGTACTTC.

This chain connects TRBV10-3 to TRBJ2-7; the D is unclear. Trimming cost V 0 bases and J 6 bases, with 3 bases left between them. Germline CDR1 ENHRY, CDR2 SYGVKD. This CDR3 spans 11 amino acids. In DNA, the CDR3 is TGTGCCATCAGTGAGTCGAGCGAGCAGTACTTC. This gives the protein CAISESSEQYF.

The V gene is TRBV6-5, the J gene TRBJ1-4, with 7 bases lining up with TRBD1. Trimming cost V 2 bases and J 5 bases; bases outside gene matches: 8. The CDR3 has 16 amino acids. CDR1 is MNHEY, CDR2 SVGAGI, per germline. CDR3 sequence (DNA): TGTGCCAGCAGTTACGGCAGGGGGGACGCCAATGAAAAACTGTTTTTT. Protein product: CASSYGRGDANEKLFF.

The chain has TRBV6-5 and TRBJ1-1, with D hard to call. This CDR3 is built from 12 residues. Trimming removed 8 bases from V and 0 bases from J, with 7 bases in between. CDR1 and CDR2 (germline): MNHEY, SVGAGI. CDR3 loop: CASGFLNTEAFF. DNA for the CDR3: TGTGCCAGCGGATTTTTGAACACTGAAGCTTTCTTT.

This clone is a singleton in its sample. V is TRBV9 and J is TRBJ1-2; D perhaps matches TRBD1 (6 bases). CDR1 is SGDLS and CDR2 is YYNGEE in the germline V gene. The CDR3 extends over 14 amino acids. V lost 0 bases and J lost 2, with 8 bases in between. The CDR3 region is CASSVGGQNYGYTF. In DNA, the CDR3 is TGTGCCAGCAGCGTAGGGGGACAAAACTATGGCTACACCTTC.

The J gene is TRBJ2-7, the V gene TRBV18, with D unclear. The CDR3 has 13 residues. Germline CDR1 and CDR2: KGHSH and LQKENI. Between the trimmed V and J ends, which lost 2 bases and 5 bases, there was a span of 10 bases. The CDR3 DNA follows: TGTGCCAGCTCACCAAAACGACAAGACGAGCAGTACTTC. Translating it yields CASSPKRQDEQYF.

V and J are TRBV28 and TRBJ1-5; no clear D. Per the germline V gene, CDR1 is MDHEN and CDR2 is SYDVKM. The CDR3 contains 13 residues. The germline V and J ends were trimmed by 3 bases and 5 bases, with 8 bases remaining between them. Here the CDR3 DNA reads TGTGCCAGCAGTTTCGGAAGTTATCAGCCCCAGCATTTT. It is translated as CASSFGSYQPQHF.

This rearrangement joins TRBV7-2 to TRBJ1-2, with D hard to call. The germline V gene has CDR1 SGHTA and CDR2 FQGNSA. The germline V and J ends were trimmed by 5 bases and 2 bases, with 18 bases remaining between them. The CDR3 sequence is 16 residues long. The CDR3 region has the DNA TGTGCCAGCAGCCCCTCGGTGGCGGAGCTAAACTATGGCTACACCTTC. Its translation: CASSPSVAELNYGYTF.

The chain links TRBV6-1 to TRBJ2-1; TRBD1 is a possible D gene (5 bases). Between the trimmed V and J ends, which lost 0 bases and 0 bases, there was a span of 6 bases. Germline assignment: CDR1 MNHNS and CDR2 SASEGT. This CDR3 spans 15 amino acids. The CDR3 bases are TGTGCCAGCAGTGAAGCAGGGGTCTCCTACAATGAGCAGTTCTTC. It encodes CASSEAGVSYNEQFF.

Here the CDR3 reads CASSLDRGNEKLFF. The CDR3, as DNA: TGTGCCAGCAGCTTAGACAGGGGCAATGAAAAACTGTTTTTT. This sequence joins TRBV7-2 and TRBJ1-4; 7 bases map to TRBD1. The germline V gene has CDR1 SGHTA and CDR2 FQGNSA. V shed 1 base and J 5 bases; nucleotides not matched to a gene: 1. The CDR3 has 14 amino acids.

The chain couples TRBV2 to TRBJ1-5; no clear D. This CDR3 contains 14 residues. V was shortened by 1 base and J by 2 bases, with 6 bases between the two germline ends. Germline V gene lookup returns CDR1 SNHLY and CDR2 FYNNEI. CDR3 nucleotide sequence: TGTGCCAGCAGTGAAGGCGTTGGCAATCAGCCCCAGCATTTT. Protein: CASSEGVGNQPQHF.

V usage is TRBV18 and J usage is TRBJ2-5; D call uncertain. CDR3 length: 12 residues. Germline values: CDR1 KGHSH, CDR2 LQKENI. The ends were cut back, 3 bases at V and 0 bases at J, with 2 bases in the middle. Written as DNA, the CDR3 is TGTGCCAGCTCACCCCACCAAGAGACCCAGTACTTC. Translation: CASSPHQETQYF.

The chain employs TRBV19 and TRBJ2-7; weak D call: TRBD1 (6 bases). This CDR3 has 15 amino acids. The germline CDR1 and CDR2 sequences are LNHDA and SQIVND (reference sequence). V lost 6 bases and J lost 0, with 15 bases in between. The CDR3 spells CASRRDTKSSYEQYF. The CDR3 DNA follows: TGTGCCAGTAGGAGGGACACCAAGTCCTCCTACGAGCAGTACTTC. The variable domain in full, completed from reference TRBV19 and TRBJ2-7, reads DGGITQSPKYLFRKEGQNVTLSCEQNLNHDAMYWYRQDPGQGLRLIYYSQIVNDFQKGDIAEGYSVSREKKESFPLTVTSAQKNPTAFYLCASRRDTKSSYEQYFGPGTRLTVT.

The chain combines TRBV29-1 with TRBJ2-2, with 8 bases identical to TRBD1. The CDR3 has 15 amino acids. From germline, CDR1 is SQVTM and CDR2 ANQGSEA. J gave up 3 bases and V 6 bases, and 9 bases lay outside the gene matches. Here the CDR3 reads CSVASGTGDTGELFF. The CDR3, as DNA: TGCAGCGTAGCCTCCGGGACAGGAGACACCGGGGAGCTGTTTTTT.

The chain links TRBV5-6 to TRBJ1-1; D gene unclear. Germline loops: CDR1 SGHDT, CDR2 YYEEEE. V was pared by 2 bases and J by 6 bases, with 11 bases between. The CDR3 has 13 amino acids. CDR3 protein: CASSFLRQAEAFF. The CDR3 DNA reads TGTGCCAGCAGCTTTCTGCGGCAGGCTGAAGCTTTCTTT.

The chain combines TRBV5-1 with TRBJ2-3; D is unresolved. Germline CDR1 is SGHRS and CDR2 is YFSETQ. V dropped 3 bases and J dropped 4 bases, with 9 bases sitting between them. This CDR3 contains 13 residues. CDR3 residues: CASSWEGADTQYF. The CDR3 nucleotides read TGCGCCAGCAGCTGGGAAGGCGCAGATACGCAGTATTTT.

The chain uses TRBV2 and TRBJ2-3, with 9 bases matching TRBD2. After removal of 4 bases from V and 0 bases from J, the junction contained 2 bases not matched to a gene. CDR1 and CDR2 (germline): SNHLY, FYNNEI. The CDR3 totals 15 residues. CDR3 sequence (DNA): TGTGCCAGCAGTGCGGCGGGAGGGAGCACAGATACGCAGTATTTT. It is translated as CASSAAGGSTDTQYF.

This clone is a singleton in its sample. This rearrangement joins TRBV2 to TRBJ1-2; perhaps TRBD1 as D (5 bases). There are 17 residues in the CDR3. The V end was cut by 1 base, the J end by 3 bases, with 18 bases between. The germline V gene encodes CDR1 SNHLY and CDR2 FYNNEI. The chain's CDR3 is CASSEDRGGITHYGYTF. The CDR3 nucleotides are TGTGCCAGCAGTGAAGATAGGGGAGGCATAACTCACTATGGCTACACCTTC.

The chain is built from TRBV19 and TRBJ1-1; the match to TRBD1 covers 8 bases. Trimming at V came to 6 bases and at J to 5 bases, leaving 8 bases not matched to a gene. Germline loops: CDR1 LNHDA, CDR2 SQIVND (reference sequence). CDR3 length: 14 residues. For the CDR3, the DNA is TGTGCCAGTAGACTGGACAGGGTCTGGACTGAAGCTTTCTTT. Residues: CASRLDRVWTEAFF.

CDR3 sequence reads: CASSQVPGKNYGYTF. DNA for the CDR3: TGCGCCAGCAGCCAAGTCCCGGGGAAGAACTATGGCTACACCTTC. The rearrangement joins TRBV4-1 to TRBJ1-2; no clear D. The CDR3 runs to 15 residues. V dropped 1 base and J dropped 2 bases, with 11 bases sitting between them. Germline CDR1 MGHRA, CDR2 YSYEKL.

V is TRBV11-1 and J is TRBJ2-1; no clear D. The CDR3 covers 12 residues. CDR1 and CDR2 (germline): SGHAT, FQDESV (reference sequence). With 3 bases removed from V and 7 bases from J, the gap between germline ends came to 7 bases. CDR3 DNA: TGTGCCAGCAGCTTCGTTATGAATGAGCAGTTCTTC. Its translation is CASSFVMNEQFF.

This rearrangement joins TRBV28 to TRBJ2-4; D is tentatively TRBD1 or TRBD2 (5 bases each). This CDR3 comprises 17 residues. V lost 2 bases and J lost 8, with 22 bases in between. CDR1 MDHEN and CDR2 SYDVKM come from the germline V gene. CDR3 residues: CASSLTSGLAGADIQYF. In DNA, the CDR3 is TGTGCCAGCAGTTTAACGTCTGGGCTAGCTGGGGCGGACATTCAGTACTTC.

The chain uses TRBV5-8 and TRBJ2-7; 7 positions agree with TRBD1. With 1 base clipped from V and 4 bases from J, the junction kept 8 bases outside the gene matches. There are 15 residues in the CDR3. Germline CDR1 is SGHTS and CDR2 is YDEGEE. CDR3: CASSLSGTAQYEQYF. CDR3 DNA sequence: TGTGCCAGCAGCTTGTCAGGGACAGCCCAATACGAGCAGTACTTC.

The V and J genes are TRBV6-8 and TRBJ2-1; the match to TRBD2 covers 7 bases. The CDR3 runs 16 residues. Per germline, CDR1 MNHGY and CDR2 SAAAGT. J gave up 2 bases and V 11 bases, and 15 bases lay outside the gene matches. The CDR3 spells CAGPEEGTKAYNEQFF. The CDR3 bases are TGTGCCGGCCCCGAAGAAGGGACTAAAGCCTACAATGAGCAGTTCTTC.

This sequence joins TRBV11-2 and TRBJ2-7, with TRBD2 identical over 8 bases. The CDR3 runs 15 residues. V trimming: 2 bases; J trimming: 6 bases; junction bases outside the gene matches: 9. Germline V gives CDR1 SGHAT, CDR2 FQNNGV. The CDR3 is CASSLLGLGSGEQYF. CDR3 DNA sequence: TGTGCCAGCAGCTTATTGGGACTAGGGTCTGGCGAGCAGTACTTC.

The genes are TRBV28 and TRBJ1-2; no firm D call. The CDR3 is made up of 15 amino acids. Deletions cut 4 bases from V and 6 bases from J, with 18 bases between. Germline CDR1 MDHEN, CDR2 SYDVKM. CDR3 sequence: CASSSEFTRPDGYTF. The CDR3, as DNA: TGTGCCAGCAGTTCTGAGTTCACCCGGCCGGATGGCTACACCTTC.

This chain links TRBV4-2 with TRBJ2-5, with 7 bases lining up with TRBD2. V trimming: 0 bases; J trimming: 5 bases; junction bases outside the gene matches: 12. This CDR3 has 17 amino acids. Germline-derived CDR1 and CDR2 are LGHNA and YNFKEQ. The CDR3 DNA is TGTGCCAGCAGCCAAGAAGGCGGGCGGGAGAGCGGGGAGACCCAGTACTTC. Its translation: CASSQEGGRESGETQYF.

DNA of the CDR3: TGTGCCAGTAGCGATCTCTCCCAGGGTATTGGCAATCAGCCCCAGCATTTT. Translation gives CASSDLSQGIGNQPQHF. The rearrangement joins TRBV19 to TRBJ1-5, with a weak D call TRBD1 (5 bases). V was trimmed by 6 bases and J by 2 bases, leaving 20 bases between them. Germline CDR1 and CDR2: LNHDA and SQIVND (reference sequence). The CDR3 contains 17 residues.

This chain uses TRBV18 with TRBJ2-7, with a possible D match to TRBD1 (5 bases). V lost 3 bases to trimming and J lost 6 bases, with 15 bases between them. There are 14 residues in the CDR3. Germline CDR1 KGHSH, CDR2 LQKENI. CDR3 coding DNA: TGTGCCAGCTCACCCCCTGCTTTTAGGGGCGAGCAGTACTTC. Protein product: CASSPPAFRGEQYF.